This is a list of T cell receptor beta chains from one sample in a study of blood T cell repertoires in COVID-19. Only in-frame clones appear in the TCRdb table, and some are missing; sequencing was by immunoSEQ multiplex PCR. This sample has some 100,000 clones, with roughly 80% found just once. What was sequenced was peripheral blood. These receptors came from a human donor in a cohort sampled during active or convalescent COVID-19. The CDR3 runs from the conserved cysteine through the conserved F or W. A D gene is named only where the DNA matches it firmly. The size entry is marked missing in some rows and otherwise reads once, few, many or a size class.

cdr3_aa: CASLPPDRAMNTEAFF; cdr3_nt: TGTGCCAGTCTCCCCCCCGACAGGGCCATGAACACTGAAGCTTTCTTT; d_call: TRBD1; j_call: TRBJ1-1; clone_size: few; v_call: TRBV7-2
cdr3_aa: CASSLGLAGGVGNNEQFF; cdr3_nt: TGTGCCAGCAGCCTTGGACTAGCGGGGGGGGTAGGGAACAATGAGCAGTTCTTC; d_call: TRBD2; j_call: TRBJ2-1; clone_size: .; v_call: TRBV14
cdr3_aa: CASSPTVNTEAFF; cdr3_nt: TGTGCCAGCTCACCAACGGTGAACACTGAAGCTTTCTTT; d_call: .; j_call: TRBJ1-1; clone_size: .; v_call: TRBV18
cdr3_aa: CASSLFPVVLTF; cdr3_nt: TGTGCCAGCAGCTTGTTTCCTGTCGTCCTGACTTTC; d_call: .; j_call: TRBJ2-6; clone_size: .; v_call: TRBV5-6
cdr3_aa: CASSLGYRVNTEAFF; cdr3_nt: TGTGCCAGCAGTTTAGGGTACAGGGTGAACACTGAAGCTTTCTTT; d_call: .; j_call: TRBJ1-1; clone_size: .; v_call: TRBV27
cdr3_aa: CSVRVNYGYTF; cdr3_nt: TGCAGCGTCAGGGTGAACTATGGCTACACCTTC; d_call: .; j_call: TRBJ1-2; clone_size: .; v_call: TRBV29-1
cdr3_aa: CASSLGTPGETQYF; cdr3_nt: TGTGCCAGTAGTTTGGGGACACCCGGGGAGACCCAGTACTTC; d_call: .; j_call: TRBJ2-5; clone_size: medium-sized; v_call: TRBV19
cdr3_aa: CAISESGGTNEQFF; cdr3_nt: TGTGCCATCAGTGAGTCAGGGGGCACCAATGAGCAGTTCTTC; d_call: TRBD1; j_call: TRBJ2-1; clone_size: .; v_call: TRBV10-3
cdr3_aa: CASSPWTSGNQEQFF; cdr3_nt: TGTGCCAGCAGCCCTTGGACTAGCGGGAATCAAGAGCAGTTCTTC; d_call: TRBD2; j_call: TRBJ2-1; clone_size: .; v_call: TRBV7-9
cdr3_aa: CASSWGQGRSGANVLTF; cdr3_nt: TGTGCCAGCAGCTGGGGACAGGGACGCTCTGGGGCCAACGTCCTGACTTTC; d_call: TRBD1; j_call: TRBJ2-6; clone_size: .; v_call: TRBV7-2
cdr3_aa: CSVGRLAGTGELFF; cdr3_nt: TGCAGCGTAGGTAGACTAGCGGGAACCGGGGAGCTGTTTTTT; d_call: TRBD2; j_call: TRBJ2-2; clone_size: .; v_call: TRBV29-1
cdr3_aa: CASSNGLAVSPSYEQYF; cdr3_nt: TGTGCCAGCAGCAACGGACTAGCGGTCTCTCCCTCCTACGAGCAGTACTTC; d_call: TRBD2; j_call: TRBJ2-7; clone_size: .; v_call: TRBV27
cdr3_aa: CASSHWGQGQETQYF; cdr3_nt: TGTGCCAGCAGCCATTGGGGACAGGGGCAAGAGACCCAGTACTTC; d_call: TRBD1; j_call: TRBJ2-5; clone_size: few; v_call: TRBV3-1/TRBV3-2
cdr3_aa: CSARTGEVYTF; cdr3_nt: TGCAGTGCCCGGACTGGAGAGGTGTACACCTTC; d_call: .; j_call: TRBJ1-2; clone_size: .; v_call: TRBV20-1
cdr3_aa: CASTYPTGINYGYTF; cdr3_nt: TGTGCCAGCACGTATCCCACAGGGATTAACTATGGCTACACCTTC; d_call: .; j_call: TRBJ1-2; clone_size: .; v_call: TRBV2
cdr3_aa: CASSPGYGYTF; cdr3_nt: TGTGCCAGCTCACCCGGGTATGGCTACACCTTC; d_call: .; j_call: TRBJ1-2; clone_size: once; v_call: TRBV18
cdr3_aa: CASSYSWDRGVGGYTF; cdr3_nt: TGTGCCAGCAGTTATAGTTGGGACAGGGGAGTGGGCGGCTACACCTTC; d_call: TRBD1; j_call: TRBJ1-2; clone_size: .; v_call: TRBV6-6
cdr3_aa: CASSQSSVGELFF; cdr3_nt: TGTGCCAGCAGCCAATCTAGCGTCGGGGAGCTGTTTTTT; d_call: .; j_call: TRBJ2-2; clone_size: .; v_call: TRBV3-1/TRBV3-2
cdr3_aa: CASSLATSLQSDEQFF; cdr3_nt: TGCGCCAGCAGCTTGGCCACTAGCCTCCAAAGCGATGAGCAGTTCTTC; d_call: .; j_call: TRBJ2-1; clone_size: .; v_call: TRBV5-1
cdr3_aa: CASSFRTVFYNEQFF; cdr3_nt: TGTGCCAGCAGTTTCCGGACAGTGTTCTACAATGAGCAGTTCTTC; d_call: .; j_call: TRBJ2-1; clone_size: .; v_call: TRBV6-5
cdr3_aa: CATSAGTSGWGANVLTF; cdr3_nt: TGTGCCACCAGTGCGGGGACTAGCGGGTGGGGGGCCAACGTCCTGACTTTC; d_call: TRBD2; j_call: TRBJ2-6; clone_size: once; v_call: TRBV24-1